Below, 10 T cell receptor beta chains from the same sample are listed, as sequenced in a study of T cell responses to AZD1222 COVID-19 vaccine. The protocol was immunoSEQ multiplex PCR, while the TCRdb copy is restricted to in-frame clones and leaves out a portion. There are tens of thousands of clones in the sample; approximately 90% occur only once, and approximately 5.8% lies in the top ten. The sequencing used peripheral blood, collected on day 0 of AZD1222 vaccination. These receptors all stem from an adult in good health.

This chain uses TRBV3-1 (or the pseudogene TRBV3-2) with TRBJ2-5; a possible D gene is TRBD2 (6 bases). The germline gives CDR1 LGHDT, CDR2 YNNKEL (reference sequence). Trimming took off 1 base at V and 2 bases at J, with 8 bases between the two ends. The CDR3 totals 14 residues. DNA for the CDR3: TGTGCCAGCAGCCAAGGTGCGGGGCAAGAGACCCAGTACTTC. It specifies CASSQGAGQETQYF.

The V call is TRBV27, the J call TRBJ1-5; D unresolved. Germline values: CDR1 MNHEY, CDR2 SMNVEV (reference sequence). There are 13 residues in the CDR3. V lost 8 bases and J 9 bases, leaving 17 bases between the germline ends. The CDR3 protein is CASSYGGPGPQHF. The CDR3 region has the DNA TGTGCCAGCTCTTACGGTGGCCCAGGGCCCCAGCATTTT.

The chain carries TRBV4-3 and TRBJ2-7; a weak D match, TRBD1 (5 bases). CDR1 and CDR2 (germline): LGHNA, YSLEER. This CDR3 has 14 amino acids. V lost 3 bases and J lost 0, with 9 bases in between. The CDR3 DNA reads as TGCGCCAGCAGCCAGGACATGAGCTCCTACGAGCAGTACTTC. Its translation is CASSQDMSSYEQYF.

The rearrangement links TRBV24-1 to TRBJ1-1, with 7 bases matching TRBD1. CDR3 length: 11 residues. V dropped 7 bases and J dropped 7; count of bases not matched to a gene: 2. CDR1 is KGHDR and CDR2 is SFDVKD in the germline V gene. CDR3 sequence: CATSRDSEAFF. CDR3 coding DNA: TGTGCCACCAGCCGGGACAGTGAAGCTTTCTTT.

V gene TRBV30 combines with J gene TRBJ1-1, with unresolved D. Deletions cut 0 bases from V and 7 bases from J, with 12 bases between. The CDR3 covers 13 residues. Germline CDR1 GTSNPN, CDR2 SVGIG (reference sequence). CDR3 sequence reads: CAWSVGWLGEAFF. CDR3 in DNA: TGTGCCTGGAGTGTTGGTTGGTTGGGTGAAGCTTTCTTT.

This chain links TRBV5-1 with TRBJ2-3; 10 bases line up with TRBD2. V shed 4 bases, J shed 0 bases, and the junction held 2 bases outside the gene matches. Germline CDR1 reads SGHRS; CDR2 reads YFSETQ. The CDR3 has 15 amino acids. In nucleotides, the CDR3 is TGCGCCAGCAGCCTACTAGCGGGAAGCACAGATACGCAGTATTTT. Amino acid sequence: CASSLLAGSTDTQYF. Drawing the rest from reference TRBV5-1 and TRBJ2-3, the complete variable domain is KAGVTQTPRYLIKTRGQQVTLSCSPISGHRSVSWYQQTPGQGLQFLFEYFSETQRNKGNFPGRFSGRQFSNSRSEMNVSTLELGDSALYLCASSLLAGSTDTQYFGPGTRLTVL.

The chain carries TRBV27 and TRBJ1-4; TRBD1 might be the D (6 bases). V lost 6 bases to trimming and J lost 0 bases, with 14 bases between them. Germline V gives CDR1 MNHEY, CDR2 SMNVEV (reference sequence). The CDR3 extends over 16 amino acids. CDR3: CASRETGTTTNEKLFF. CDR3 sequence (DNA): TGTGCCAGCAGGGAAACAGGGACCACAACTAATGAAAAACTGTTTTTT.

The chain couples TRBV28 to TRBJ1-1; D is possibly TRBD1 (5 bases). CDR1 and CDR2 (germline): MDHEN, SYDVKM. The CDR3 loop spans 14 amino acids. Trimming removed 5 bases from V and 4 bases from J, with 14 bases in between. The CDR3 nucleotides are TGTGCCAGCAGTCCCCCGGGCGGGACCACTGAAGCTTTCTTT. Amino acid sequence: CASSPPGGTTEAFF.

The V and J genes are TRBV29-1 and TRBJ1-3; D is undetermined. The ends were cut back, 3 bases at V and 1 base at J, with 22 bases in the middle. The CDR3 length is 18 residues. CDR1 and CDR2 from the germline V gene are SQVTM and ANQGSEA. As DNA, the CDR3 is TGCAGCGTTGATTCCCGGGCCGTCCTTAGAGTTTCTGGAAACACCATATATTTT. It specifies CSVDSRAVLRVSGNTIYF.

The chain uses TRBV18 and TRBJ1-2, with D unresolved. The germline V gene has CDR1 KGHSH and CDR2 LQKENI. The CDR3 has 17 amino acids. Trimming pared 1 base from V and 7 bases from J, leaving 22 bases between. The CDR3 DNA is TGTGCCAGCTCACCACGCTTTATGGGGTCTAAGAAGAGTGGCTACACCTTC. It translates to CASSPRFMGSKKSGYTF.